This T cell receptor beta chain was obtained from a study of blood T cell repertoires in COVID-19 (dated by TCRdb to between 2020 and 2021). About the study as a whole: Samples covering the acute and convalescent phases of COVID-19 were provided by collaborators in the United States, Italy and Spain. The prospective study material was composed of cDNA or gDNA derived from T cells, B-cell-depleted T cells, or PBMCs. The dataset comprised deeply sampled blood TCRbeta repertoires from subjects exposed to, actively infected with, or recovered from COVID-19. The repertoires were released in a freely available public database intended as a resource for research on the immune response to SARS-CoV-2. Samples were obtained from the ongoing ImmuneRACE study (first 160 participants) and from 1,254 subjects provided by 6 global collaborators. A de-identified subject ID, COVID-19 status, age in years and sex were almost always included in the sample metadata. Where available, HLA class I and class II types were obtained from metadata supplied by the sample provider rather than from assay-based typing. The investigation overall reported the following: Clinical and demographic metadata were provided uncurated, with the amount varying by source and participant.

On this clone: Its antigen has not been determined. Per-base quality was not reported, and no clone a single base away is much larger than it.

TCRbeta CDR3 regions were amplified from genomic DNA by means of the immunoSEQ Assay, a bias-controlled multiplex PCR. As for the original processing: Within the assay, amplification of reference gene primers was used to estimate how many nucleated cells each sample contained. To quantify the absolute abundance of each unique TCRbeta CDR3 rearrangement, sequence reads were collapsed and filtered. For each sample, productive Simpson clonality was calculated as the square root of Simpson's diversity index across productive rearrangements. TCRdb took this table from immuneACCESS and kept in-frame rearrangements with V and J called. Such tables lack part of the clones; where checked against another copy, unresolved V genes explain under half of the gap, and the rest is unexplained. V, J and clone size are taken as reported in that table, and D and trimming were inferred from the DNA itself. The table for this sample lists approximately 150,000 clones; 79% of them were counted only once. About 9% of the sample is taken by the ten largest.

CDR1 and CDR2 were assigned from the germline V gene as MDHEN and SYDVKM. Including cysteine and phenylalanine, the CDR3 has 14 amino acids. Of the read, only the CDR3 DNA is kept; its 42 bases are in frame from base 1. V loses 8 bases, J loses 6 bases, and the germline ends lie 17 bases apart. The collaborating institutions used their own protocols to collect whole blood in K2EDTA tubes. For TCRbeta analysis, collaborators shipped samples in one of three forms: frozen whole blood, isolated PBMCs, or DNA extracted from either of those sample types. Sequenced input: peripheral blood. The chain is made from TRBV28 and TRBJ2-4; a weak D assignment points to TRBD2 (6 bases agree). The sequence was obtained from a man between 45 and 60 years old with active or convalescent COVID-19. CDR3 loop: CASVGGPWGNIQYF. The DNA sequence follows: TGTGCCAGCGTCGGGGGACCCTGGGGAAACATTCAGTACTTC.